This entry lists 17 T cell receptor beta chains sequenced from one sample in a study of T cell responses to AZD1222 COVID-19 vaccine. Sequenced by immunoSEQ multiplex PCR; TCRdb stores in-frame clones only, minus some. In the table there are about 130,000 clones, about 91% of which are singletons. The input for sequencing was peripheral blood, taken on day 0 of AZD1222 vaccination. These receptors all come from an adult in good health.

Turning to this clone: At one end the junction does not follow the germline gene, possibly because of a read error. The chain recombines TRBV7-7 with TRBJ2-1; 14 nucleotides line up with TRBD2. Germline-derived CDR1 and CDR2 are SSHAT and FNYEAQ (reference sequence). The CDR3 runs to 18 residues. The CDR3: CASSLGPKTSGRDNEQFF. CDR3 coding DNA: TGTGCTAGCAGCTTAGGACCTAAGACTAGCGGGAGGGACAATGAGCAGTTCTTC.

Only a few counts were recorded for this clone. The chain recombines TRBV6-5 with TRBJ1-3; 8 bases fit TRBD1. J gave up 2 bases and V 6 bases, and 6 bases lay outside the gene matches. The germline CDR1 and CDR2 sequences are MNHEY and SVGAGI. This CDR3 contains 15 residues. CDR3 nucleotides: TGTGCCAGCAGGGCAGGGGGCGCGACTGGAAACACCATATATTTT. Translation: CASRAGGATGNTIYF.

The genes are TRBV3-1 (or the pseudogene TRBV3-2) and TRBJ2-5, with D perhaps TRBD2 (5 bases). CDR3 length: 17 residues. CDR1 and CDR2 from the germline V gene are LGHDT and YNNKEL (reference sequence). Trimming shortened V by 3 bases and J by 4 bases, and 21 bases separated the two germline ends. CDR3 sequence reads: CASSHHGAPTRRETQYF. Here the CDR3 DNA reads TGTGCCAGCAGCCACCACGGCGCTCCCACTAGGAGAGAGACCCAGTACTTC.

V gene TRBV19 combines with J gene TRBJ1-4; D is unclear. CDR3 size: 14 residues. Germline V gene sequence: CDR1 LNHDA, CDR2 SQIVND (reference sequence). V dropped 6 bases and J dropped 5 bases, with 13 bases sitting between them. The CDR3 protein is CASRDARVNEKLFF. The CDR3 nucleotides read TGTGCCAGTAGGGACGCCCGGGTAAATGAAAAACTGTTTTTT.

This clone has just one count. J is TRBJ2-5 and V is TRBV11-2; D gene ambiguous. Germline-derived CDR1 and CDR2 are SGHAT and FQNNGV. The CDR3 extends over 12 amino acids. V lost 2 bases, J lost 2 bases, and 3 bases lay in between. Written as DNA, the CDR3 is TGTGCCAGCAGCTTACAACAAGAGACCCAGTACTTC. It is translated as CASSLQQETQYF.

The CDR3 region is CASSDRGQGNTEAFF. DNA of the CDR3: TGTGCCAGCAGTGATAGGGGGCAGGGGAACACTGAAGCTTTCTTT. The rearrangement uses TRBV6-1 and TRBJ1-1, with TRBD1 matching 7 bases. The CDR3 has 15 residues. J gave up 1 base and V 3 bases, and 5 bases lay outside the gene matches. CDR1 is MNHNS, CDR2 SASEGT, per germline.

In its sample, this clone was seen a few times. The rearrangement joins TRBV2 to TRBJ2-7; tentatively, D is TRBD1 (6 bases). Germline V CDR1 and CDR2: SNHLY, FYNNEI. Trimming stripped 6 bases from V and 0 bases from J, with 18 bases between. CDR3 size: 16 residues. The CDR3 nucleotides read TGTGCCAGCAGGGCCCGGGACACCCATTACTCCTACGAGCAGTACTTC. Protein product: CASRARDTHYSYEQYF.

J is TRBJ1-2 and V is TRBV9, with TRBD1 identical over 9 bases. This CDR3 is built from 14 residues. The germline V gene encodes CDR1 SGDLS and CDR2 YYNGEE. The J segment lost 7 bases and the V segment lost 2 bases, leaving 6 bases of the junction unmatched. The CDR3 sequence: CASSVGQGPSGYTF. Here the CDR3 DNA reads TGTGCCAGCAGCGTCGGACAGGGGCCTAGTGGCTACACCTTC. The full variable domain, its missing parts supplied by reference TRBV9 and TRBJ1-2, is DSGVTQTPKHLITATGQRVTLRCSPRSGDLSVYWYQQSLDQGLQFLIQYYNGEERAKGNILERFSAQQFPDLHSELNLSSLELGDSALYFCASSVGQGPSGYTFGSGTRLTVV.

The chain links TRBV14 to TRBJ1-2; D gene unclear. Trimming cost V 0 bases and J 4 bases, with 6 bases left between them. The germline V gene encodes CDR1 SGHDN and CDR2 FVKESK. The CDR3 runs to 13 residues. The DNA for the CDR3 is TGTGCCAGCAGCCAAGAACTAGCCTATGGCTACACCTTC. It translates to CASSQELAYGYTF.

This chain joins TRBV2 and TRBJ2-5; weak D call: TRBD1 (5 bases). The CDR3 covers 13 residues. V lost 6 bases to trimming and J lost 4 bases, with 12 bases between them. The germline V gene has CDR1 SNHLY and CDR2 FYNNEI. The CDR3 sequence is CASRRTPTETQYF. CDR3 nucleotide sequence: TGTGCCAGCAGACGGACACCGACAGAGACCCAGTACTTC.

The chain employs TRBV6-2 or TRBV6-3 and TRBJ1-1, with D uncertain. Germline lookup yields CDR1 MNHEY and CDR2 SVGEGT. The CDR3 contains 14 residues. V lost 6 bases and J lost 1, with 12 bases in between. CDR3 nucleotide sequence: TGTGCCAGCAGCCTCGATCCAGAGAACACTGAAGCTTTCTTT. Amino acids: CASSLDPENTEAFF.

This chain joins TRBV19 and TRBJ2-2; 10 nucleotides line up with TRBD1. V trimming: 3 bases; J trimming: 7 bases; junction bases outside the gene matches: 5. Germline V gene lookup returns CDR1 LNHDA and CDR2 SQIVND (reference sequence). CDR3 length: 15 amino acids. Written as DNA, the CDR3 is TGTGCCAGTAGTATCTTTGGGACAGGGGACGGGGAGCTGTTTTTT. It yields the protein CASSIFGTGDGELFF.

This chain links TRBV2 with TRBJ2-6, with a tentative D call TRBD1 (6 bases). The CDR3 spans 15 residues. With 8 bases removed from V and 2 bases from J, the gap between germline ends came to 13 bases. Germline assignment: CDR1 SNHLY and CDR2 FYNNEI. CDR3 DNA: TGTGCCAGCTCTCCAGGGGTGGCTGGGGCCAACGTCCTGACTTTC. It specifies CASSPGVAGANVLTF.

V gene TRBV7-2 combines with J gene TRBJ2-7; D may match TRBD1 or TRBD2 (5 bases each). The CDR3 totals 14 residues. V was cut by 1 base and J by 7 bases, with 14 bases left in between. The germline CDR1 and CDR2 sequences are SGHTA and FQGNSA. The CDR3 reads CASSLGVGTKEQYF. In DNA, the CDR3 is TGTGCCAGCAGCTTAGGTGTGGGGACCAAGGAGCAGTACTTC.

J is TRBJ2-7 and V is TRBV29-1; D not certain. The germline V and J ends were trimmed by 6 bases and 6 bases, with 18 bases remaining between them. Germline V gene lookup returns CDR1 SQVTM and CDR2 ANQGSEA. The CDR3 extends over 13 amino acids. The CDR3 coding sequence is TGCAGCGTCGATCTGGATGGGGAATTCGAGCAGTACTTC. It is translated as CSVDLDGEFEQYF.

This chain joins TRBV29-1 and TRBJ2-7; TRBD2 aligns across 10 bases. CDR1 and CDR2 from the germline V gene are SQVTM and ANQGSEA. The V segment lost 7 bases and the J segment 4 bases; nucleotides outside the gene matches: 10. The CDR3 spans 14 residues. The CDR3 protein is CSAGLSGGPYEQYF. The DNA for the CDR3 is TGCAGCGCCGGTCTTAGCGGGGGGCCTTACGAGCAGTACTTC.

This clone was seen just once. The chain employs TRBV5-4 and TRBJ2-5; no firm D call. V gave up 7 bases and J gave up 7 bases, with 14 bases separating them. Germline V gene lookup returns CDR1 SGHNT and CDR2 YYREEE (reference sequence). The CDR3 extends over 12 amino acids. The CDR3 DNA reads TGTGCCAGCCAACCGAACATGGGGACCCAGTACTTC. This encodes CASQPNMGTQYF.